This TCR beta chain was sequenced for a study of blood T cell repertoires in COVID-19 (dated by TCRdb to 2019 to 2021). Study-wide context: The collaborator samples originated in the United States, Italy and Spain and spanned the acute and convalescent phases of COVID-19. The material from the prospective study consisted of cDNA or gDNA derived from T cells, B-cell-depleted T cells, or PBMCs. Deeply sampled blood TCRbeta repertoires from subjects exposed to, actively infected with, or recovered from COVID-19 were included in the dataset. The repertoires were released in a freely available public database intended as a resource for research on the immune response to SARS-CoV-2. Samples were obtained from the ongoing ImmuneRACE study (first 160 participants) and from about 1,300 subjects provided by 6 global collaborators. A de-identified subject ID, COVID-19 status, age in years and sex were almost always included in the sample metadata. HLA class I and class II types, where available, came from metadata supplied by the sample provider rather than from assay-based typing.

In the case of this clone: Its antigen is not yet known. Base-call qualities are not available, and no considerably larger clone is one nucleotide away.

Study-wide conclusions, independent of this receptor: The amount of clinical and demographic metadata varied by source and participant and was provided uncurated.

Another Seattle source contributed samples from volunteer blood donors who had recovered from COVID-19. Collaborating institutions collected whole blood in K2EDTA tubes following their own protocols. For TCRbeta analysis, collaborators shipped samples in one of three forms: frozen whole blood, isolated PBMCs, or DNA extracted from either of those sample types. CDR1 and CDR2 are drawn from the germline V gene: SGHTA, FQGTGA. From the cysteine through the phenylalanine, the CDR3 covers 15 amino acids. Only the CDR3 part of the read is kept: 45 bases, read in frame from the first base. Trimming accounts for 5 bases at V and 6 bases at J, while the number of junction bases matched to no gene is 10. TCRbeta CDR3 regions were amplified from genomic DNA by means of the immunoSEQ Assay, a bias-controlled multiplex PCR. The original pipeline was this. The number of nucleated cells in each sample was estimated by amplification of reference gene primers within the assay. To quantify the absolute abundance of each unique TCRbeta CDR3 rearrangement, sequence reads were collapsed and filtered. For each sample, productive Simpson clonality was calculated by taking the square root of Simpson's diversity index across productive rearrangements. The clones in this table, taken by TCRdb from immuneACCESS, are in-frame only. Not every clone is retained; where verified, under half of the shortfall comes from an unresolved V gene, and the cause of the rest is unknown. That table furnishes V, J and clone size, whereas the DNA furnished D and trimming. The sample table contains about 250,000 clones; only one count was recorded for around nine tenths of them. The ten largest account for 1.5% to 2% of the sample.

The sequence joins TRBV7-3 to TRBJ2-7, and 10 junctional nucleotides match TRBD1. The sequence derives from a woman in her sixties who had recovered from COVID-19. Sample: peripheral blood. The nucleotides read TGTGCCAGCAGCCCAACGACAGGGGGCGCAATCGAGCAGTACTTC. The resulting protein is CASSPTTGGAIEQYF.